This passage covers 14 T cell receptor beta chains from one sample sequenced in a study of shared clonotypes between healthy human individuals. This table comes from immunoSEQ multiplex PCR, and its TCRdb copy is limited to in-frame clones, with some not included. The table lists over 950,000 clones, roughly 77% of them singletons. The source material was memory CD4+ T cells from PBMCs. Regarding subset: CD45RA-negative fraction. The receptors stem from a man aged 18 to 35 in good health. Some clones in this sample may be carry-over from other donors' samples.

This clone was recorded many times. The chain links TRBV28 to TRBJ2-7; D is possibly TRBD1 (5 bases). Germline V gene sequence: CDR1 MDHEN, CDR2 SYDVKM. Trimming stripped 6 bases from V and 4 bases from J, with 13 bases between. This CDR3 comprises 13 residues. CDR3 in DNA: TGTGCCAGCAGCGGTAGAAAGGGGTACGAGCAGTACTTC. Encoded protein: CASSGRKGYEQYF.

In its sample, this clone was seen once. The chain employs TRBV5-4 and TRBJ2-2; TRBD2 agrees at 11 bases. The CDR3 covers 16 residues. Germline trimming cut 1 base from V and 5 bases from J; bases unmatched to any gene: 4. CDR1 SGHNT and CDR2 YYREEE come from the germline V gene (reference sequence). The CDR3 coding sequence is TGTGCCAGCAGCTTGCTAGCGGGAGGCAGAACCGGGGAGCTGTTTTTT. This encodes CASSLLAGGRTGELFF.

Only one count was recorded for this clone. The chain has TRBV6-4 and TRBJ2-1, with TRBD1 as a possible D gene (6 bases). Trimming shortened V by 10 bases and J by 5 bases, and 21 bases separated the two germline ends. This CDR3 region has 15 residues. CDR1 and CDR2 (germline): MRHNA, SNTAGT. CDR3 in amino acids: CATRGPGLRDNEQFF. In nucleotides, the CDR3 is TGTGCCACCAGGGGTCCGGGGCTAAGAGACAATGAGCAGTTCTTC.

The V gene is TRBV9, the J gene TRBJ1-4; 7 bases match TRBD1. Germline-derived CDR1 and CDR2 are SGDLS and YYNGEE. V was clipped by 3 bases and J by 6 bases; unmatched bases: 11. The CDR3 length is 16 residues. CDR3 amino acids: CASSANGKQGYEKLFF. The DNA of the CDR3 is TGTGCCAGCAGCGCCAATGGGAAACAGGGGTATGAAAAACTGTTTTTT.

The rearrangement links TRBV7-3 to TRBJ2-5; possibly TRBD2 for D (6 bases). Germline V gene lookup returns CDR1 SGHTA and CDR2 FQGTGA. V was clipped by 2 bases and J by 5 bases, with 33 bases between them. The CDR3 is 21 residues long. The CDR3 sequence: CASSLPKGGGALETVTETQYF. Here the CDR3 DNA reads TGTGCCAGCAGCTTACCCAAGGGTGGAGGGGCGCTCGAGACCGTTACGGAGACCCAGTACTTC.

The genes are TRBV10-1 and TRBJ2-1; TRBD2 agrees at 12 bases. The germline V gene encodes CDR1 WNHNN and CDR2 SYGVQD (reference sequence). The V gene end was trimmed by 2 bases and the J gene end by 7 bases; junction bases not matched to a gene: 9. The CDR3 covers 17 residues. As DNA, the CDR3 is TGCGCCAGCAGTGAGATCCGGACTAGCGGGATCAGGAATGAGCAGTTCTTC. Protein: CASSEIRTSGIRNEQFF.

The chain links TRBV28 to TRBJ1-2, with D maybe TRBD1 (6 bases). V lost 6 bases to trimming and J lost 3 bases, with 14 bases between them. The germline V gene has CDR1 MDHEN and CDR2 SYDVKM. CDR3 length: 14 amino acids. CDR3 amino acids: CASSQRTAHYGYTF. The CDR3 nucleotides are TGTGCCAGCAGCCAAAGGACAGCCCACTATGGCTACACCTTC.

CDR3 in amino acids: CASSSRQGGDTEAFF. CDR3 coding DNA: TGTGCCAGCAGCTCCAGACAGGGGGGGGACACTGAAGCTTTCTTT. This chain connects TRBV7-6 to TRBJ1-1; 9 positions agree with TRBD1. Looked up from germline, CDR1 is SGHVS and CDR2 is FNYEAQ. Unmatched junction bases numbered 6, after V lost 4 bases and J lost 3 bases. The CDR3 sequence is 15 residues long.

The rearrangement links TRBV10-1 to TRBJ2-2; TRBD1 is a possible D gene (5 bases). In germline, CDR1 is WNHNN, CDR2 SYGVQD (reference sequence). This CDR3 region has 15 residues. V lost 4 bases and J 7 bases, leaving 16 bases between the germline ends. DNA of the CDR3: TGCGCCAGCAGTGGACAGCAGTCTAGAAGCGGGGAGCTGTTTTTT. Translating it yields CASSGQQSRSGELFF.

This clone was detected only a few times. The V call is TRBV11-2, the J call TRBJ1-1, with 8 bases fitting TRBD1. V dropped 2 bases and J dropped 6; count of bases not matched to a gene: 11. The V gene's germline CDR1 is SGHAT and CDR2 FQNNGV. The CDR3 sequence is 16 residues long. This chain's CDR3 is CASSLRDRPEGAEAFF. The CDR3 nucleotides are TGTGCCAGCAGCTTAAGGGACAGGCCCGAGGGGGCTGAAGCTTTCTTT.

The chain couples TRBV11-2 to TRBJ2-7; perhaps TRBD1 as D (6 bases). CDR1 is SGHAT and CDR2 is FQNNGV in the germline V gene. The length of the CDR3 is 14 residues. Deletions cut 1 base from V and 3 bases from J, with 10 bases between. CDR3 DNA: TGTGCCAGCAGCTTAGGGGAAGGGGGCTACGAGCAGTACTTC. The encoded protein is CASSLGEGGYEQYF.

This clone was counted many times. J is TRBJ1-5 and V is TRBV28; 10 bases are shared with TRBD1. Germline V gene sequence: CDR1 MDHEN, CDR2 SYDVKM. Germline trimming cut 3 bases from V and 5 bases from J; bases unmatched to any gene: 4. The CDR3 loop spans 15 amino acids. The CDR3 here is CASSFVTGGDQPQHF. CDR3 coding DNA: TGTGCCAGCAGTTTCGTGACAGGGGGCGATCAGCCCCAGCATTTT.

With regard to this clone: This specimen includes other DNA sequences encoding the same CDR3. The rearrangement joins TRBV5-5 to TRBJ2-1; D is possibly TRBD2 (5 bases). The CDR3 length is 14 residues. The V and J ends lost 5 bases and 0 bases respectively, with 9 bases between them. The germline V gene has CDR1 SGHKS and CDR2 YYEKEE (reference sequence). CDR3: CASSLSGSYNEQFF. As DNA, the CDR3 is TGTGCCAGCAGTCTGAGCGGCTCCTACAATGAGCAGTTCTTC.

The V call is TRBV5-4, the J call TRBJ2-3; 13 positions agree with TRBD2. The length of the CDR3 is 18 residues. Unmatched junction bases numbered 12, after V lost 7 bases and J lost 1 base. Germline loops: CDR1 SGHNT, CDR2 YYREEE (reference sequence). CDR3 amino acids: CASARGLAGVKRTDTQYF. The CDR3 bases are TGTGCCAGCGCGCGCGGACTAGCGGGAGTTAAACGCACAGATACGCAGTATTTT.